The present T cell receptor beta chain was sequenced within a study of response to subunit inactivated influenza vaccine. TCRdb re-analysed the RT-PCR reads in MiXCR, keeping a single row per CDR3 protein. This sample has some 800,000 distinct CDR3 sequences; 21% occur once, and the top ten carry roughly 10%. This clonotype was seen only a few times. Specimen: PBMCs from blood, collected roughly 5 days after vaccination. The receptor was derived from a man aged 50-60 years who received an inactivated influenza vaccine.

In DNA form, the CDR3 reads TGCAGTGCTCCTCGTGGCGGCGCCTACAATGAGCAGTTCTTC. Its translation: CSAPRGGAYNEQFF. V and J are TRBV20-1 and TRBJ2-1; no clear D gene. V was trimmed by 5 bases and J by 2 bases, leaving 13 bases between them. The CDR3 has 14 residues. CDR1 and CDR2 (germline): DFQATT, SNEGSKA (reference sequence).